This T cell receptor beta chain was profiled in a study of T cell changes during pregnancy in multiple sclerosis. This clone was observed once. CDR3 length: 14 amino acids. Deletions cut 4 bases from V and 4 bases from J, with 9 bases between. Germline CDR1 and CDR2: SGHRS and YFSETQ. Data came from immunoSEQ multiplex PCR; TCRdb stores just in-frame clones and leaves some out. The sample includes tens of thousands of clones, about nine tenths seen only once; the top ten take roughly 0.7%. This chain links TRBV5-1 with TRBJ1-6; D is unclear. The sequencing used peripheral blood, collected in the third trimester of pregnancy. The receptor's source is a female donor in good health, enrolled as a control in a pregnancy study. CDR3 amino acids: CASSPDIYNSPLHF. CDR3 DNA: TGCGCCAGCAGCCCTGACATTTATAATTCACCCCTCCACTTT.